Following are 20 T cell receptor beta chains from one sample sequenced in a study of blood T cell repertoires in COVID-19. The data were produced by immunoSEQ multiplex PCR, yet TCRdb's version contains in-frame clones alone and is incomplete. The table has a few hundred thousand clones, 87% seen once. The sequenced sample consisted of PBMCs or T cells enriched from blood (not recorded which). Every receptor here comes from a man in his forties in a cohort exposed to, infected with or recovered from COVID-19 (not recorded which).

V is TRBV5-8 and J is TRBJ2-3; 7 nucleotides match TRBD2. V shed 1 base, J shed 1 base, and the junction held 0 bases outside the gene matches. Germline-derived CDR1 and CDR2 are SGHTS and YDEGEE. This CDR3 is built from 14 residues. CDR3 nucleotide sequence: TGTGCCAGCAGCTTGACTAGCGGCACAGATACGCAGTATTTT. The encoded protein is CASSLTSGTDTQYF.

The J gene is TRBJ1-5, the V gene TRBV2; the match to TRBD1 covers 10 bases. The ends lost 4 bases at V and 4 bases at J; junction bases unmatched: 4. Germline-derived CDR1 and CDR2 are SNHLY and FYNNEI. This CDR3 has 15 residues. The CDR3 region has the DNA TGTGCCAGCAGTGGGGACAGGGGAAGGAATCAGCCCCAGCATTTT. Its protein is CASSGDRGRNQPQHF.

This CDR3 is CASSKEQDEQFF. In nucleotides, the CDR3 is TGTGCCAGCAGCAAAGAACAGGATGAGCAGTTCTTC. V and J are TRBV21-1 and TRBJ2-1; TRBD1 is the table's D call, not checked against the DNA. TRBV21-1 is marked as a pseudogene. The CDR3 sequence is 12 residues long.

This rearrangement joins TRBV9 to TRBJ2-3; D not certain. Trimming took 0 bases from V and 2 from J, leaving 7 bases between them. The CDR3 is 14 residues long. The germline CDR1 and CDR2 sequences are SGDLS and YYNGEE. This CDR3 is CASSVDGSTDTQYF. The CDR3, as DNA: TGTGCCAGCAGCGTAGATGGCTCCACAGATACGCAGTATTTT.

This clone was counted once. The CDR3 loop reads CSVEGLGGLRGYTF. CDR3 DNA sequence: TGCAGCGTTGAAGGTCTTGGGGGCCTGAGAGGCTACACCTTC. The rearrangement joins TRBV29-1 to TRBJ1-2; weak D call: TRBD1 (6 bases). The V and J ends lost 1 base and 8 bases respectively, with 17 bases between them. Germline V lookup: CDR1 SQVTM, CDR2 ANQGSEA. This CDR3 contains 14 residues.

J is TRBJ2-5 and V is TRBV13; no clear D gene. V lost 0 bases to trimming and J lost 1 base, with 6 bases between them. In germline, CDR1 is PRHDT, CDR2 FYEKMQ (reference sequence). CDR3 length: 14 amino acids. CDR3 protein: CASSLGHTQETQYF. The DNA of the CDR3 is TGTGCCAGCAGCTTAGGACATACCCAAGAGACCCAGTACTTC.

The V and J genes are TRBV7-9 and TRBJ2-2; TRBD2 matches 13 bases. The CDR3 runs to 16 residues. The ends lost 5 bases at V and 3 bases at J; junction bases unmatched: 3. The germline V gene encodes CDR1 SEHNR and CDR2 FQNEAQ (reference sequence). CDR3 sequence: CASSMGLAGYTGELFF. The CDR3 bases are TGTGCCAGCAGCATGGGACTAGCGGGATACACCGGGGAGCTGTTTTTT.

The chain joins TRBV5-4 to TRBJ2-5; perhaps TRBD2 as D (7 bases). V gave up 0 bases and J gave up 0 bases, with 9 bases separating them. This CDR3 has 15 amino acids. Germline V gene data show CDR1 as SGHNT and CDR2 as YYREEE (reference sequence). The CDR3 coding sequence is TGTGCCAGCAGCTTGGAGGGGGGGTACCAAGAGACCCAGTACTTC. It yields the protein CASSLEGGYQETQYF. The full variable domain, rest sourced from reference TRBV5-4 and TRBJ2-5, is ETGVTQSPTHLIKTRGQQVTLRCSSQSGHNTVSWYQQALGQGPQFIFQYYREEENGRGNFPPRFSGLQFPNYSSELNVNALELDDSALYLCASSLEGGYQETQYFGPGTRLLVL.

The CDR3 sequence: CAVSGRSPDTQYF. DNA of the CDR3: TGTGCTGTTAGCGGGAGGTCCCCAGATACGCAGTATTTT. The chain combines TRBV12-5 with TRBJ2-3, with 10 bases that match TRBD2. V lost 11 bases, J lost 4 bases, and 6 bases stayed unmatched. The germline gives CDR1 LGHNT, CDR2 FRNRAP. The CDR3 is 13 amino acids.

The V and J genes are TRBV28 and TRBJ1-5, with 9 bases matching TRBD1. J lost 4 bases, V lost 11 bases, and 9 bases had no gene match. Germline CDR1 and CDR2: MDHEN and SYDVKM. There are 14 residues in the CDR3. This chain's CDR3 is CAVPGQGTNQPQHF. CDR3 bases: TGTGCCGTACCGGGACAGGGTACGAATCAGCCCCAGCATTTT.

This chain connects TRBV6-6 to TRBJ2-7; tentatively, D is TRBD1 (5 bases). Trimming took 5 bases from V and 6 from J, leaving 20 bases between them. The germline gives CDR1 MNHNY, CDR2 SVGAGI (reference sequence). This CDR3 spans 15 amino acids. The DNA for the CDR3 is TGTGCCAGCAGTAACGCGCCCTTTTACAGGTTCGAGCAGTACTTC. This sequence encodes CASSNAPFYRFEQYF.

The V gene is TRBV3-1 (or the pseudogene TRBV3-2), the J gene TRBJ2-5; maybe TRBD2 (6 bases). Deletions cut 2 bases from V and 4 bases from J, with 11 bases between. There are 14 residues in the CDR3. Germline V gene sequence: CDR1 LGHDT, CDR2 YNNKEL (reference sequence). The CDR3 here is CASSQFSGAETQYF. The CDR3 nucleotides are TGTGCCAGCAGCCAATTCTCGGGAGCAGAGACCCAGTACTTC.

The rearrangement uses TRBV7-2 and TRBJ2-3; 9 nucleotides match TRBD2. The CDR3 loop spans 16 amino acids. V shed 1 base and J 4 bases; nucleotides not matched to a gene: 6. Germline V gives CDR1 SGHTA, CDR2 FQGNSA. In nucleotides, the CDR3 is TGTGCCAGCAGCTTAGTTGCGGGAGGGAGGGCAGATACGCAGTATTTT. This codes for CASSLVAGGRADTQYF.

CDR3 in amino acids: CASSQGAGEAFF. For the CDR3, the DNA is TGTGCCAGCAGTCAGGGGGCGGGTGAAGCTTTCTTT. V gene TRBV7-6 combines with J gene TRBJ1-1; the match to TRBD1 covers 8 bases. The V gene end was trimmed by 6 bases and the J gene end by 7 bases; junction bases not matched to a gene: 4. Germline V CDR1 and CDR2: SGHVS, FNYEAQ. The CDR3 has 12 residues.

The chain couples TRBV7-9 to TRBJ2-7, with 9 bases fitting TRBD2. The CDR3 runs 17 residues. Germline CDR1 SEHNR, CDR2 FQNEAQ (reference sequence). After removal of 1 base from V and 4 bases from J, the junction contained 11 bases not matched to a gene. The CDR3 sequence is CASSLGVAGVGWYEQYF. CDR3 sequence (DNA): TGTGCCAGCAGCTTAGGGGTAGCGGGAGTAGGTTGGTACGAGCAGTACTTC.

The V and J genes are TRBV5-1 and TRBJ2-2; 13 bases agree with TRBD2. V shed 0 bases and J 2 bases; nucleotides not matched to a gene: 4. This CDR3 comprises 18 residues. Germline V gene data show CDR1 as SGHRS and CDR2 as YFSETQ. The CDR3 protein is CASSLAGLAGVNTGELFF. DNA for the CDR3: TGCGCCAGCAGCTTGGCCGGACTAGCGGGAGTAAACACCGGGGAGCTGTTTTTT.

The chain is built from TRBV6-6 and TRBJ1-1; 7 bases map to TRBD1. The CDR3 runs 13 residues. Trimming removed 9 bases from V and 10 bases from J; junction bases left unmatched: 14. Germline V gene sequence: CDR1 MNHNY, CDR2 SVGAGI (reference sequence). The CDR3 coding sequence is TGTGCCAGTAAATCCCAACCACAGGGGTCAGCTTTCTTT. Amino acids: CASKSQPQGSAFF.

The chain is built from TRBV28 and TRBJ2-2, with 7 bases aligning to TRBD2. CDR1 and CDR2 (germline): MDHEN, SYDVKM. The CDR3 extends over 14 amino acids. The V gene end was trimmed by 6 bases and the J gene end by 6 bases; junction bases not matched to a gene: 7. CDR3 bases: TGTGCCAGCAGCCGGACTAGTTTTCCCGGGGAGCTGTTTTTT. This gives the protein CASSRTSFPGELFF. The full variable domain, with the rest looked up from reference TRBV28 and TRBJ2-2, is DVKVTQSSRYLVKRTGEKVFLECVQDMDHENMFWYRQDPGLGLRLIYFSYDVKMKEKGDIPEGYSVSREKKERFSLILESASTNQTSMYLCASSRTSFPGELFFGEGSRLTVL.

The chain recombines TRBV18 with TRBJ2-7; the D gene is possibly TRBD1 (5 bases). Trimming removed 2 bases from V and 4 bases from J, with 15 bases in between. Per germline, CDR1 KGHSH and CDR2 LQKENI. The CDR3 totals 15 residues. The CDR3 DNA reads TGTGCCAGCTCACCAAGGTCCCAGGGTGGTTACGAGCAGTACTTC. Its translation: CASSPRSQGGYEQYF.

This clone has a single count. For the CDR3, the DNA is TGTGCCAGCTCACCTGGCCTAGCGGGAGTAGAGACCCAGTACTTC. Its translation is CASSPGLAGVETQYF. The rearrangement joins TRBV18 to TRBJ2-5; 10 bases match TRBD2. Germline CDR1 reads KGHSH; CDR2 reads LQKENI. The junction had 5 bases not matched to a gene; V was cut back by 3 bases and J by 4 bases. CDR3 length: 15 residues.